This record covers a single T cell receptor beta chain. These data belong to a study of T cell changes during pregnancy in multiple sclerosis. The method was immunoSEQ multiplex PCR; TCRdb's version includes in-frame clones alone and lacks a portion of them. The sample consists of approximately 40,000 clones, roughly 92% of them appearing once. Sequences were obtained from peripheral blood. The sequence was obtained from a female donor with multiple sclerosis, enrolled in a pregnancy study.

The CDR3 coding sequence is TGTGCCAGCAGCTCACCCACGGGCGACTATGGCTACACCTTC. The encoded protein is CASSSPTGDYGYTF. The chain is built from TRBV11-2 and TRBJ1-2; D is uncertain. V lost 4 bases and J 3 bases, leaving 12 bases between the germline ends. The CDR3 spans 14 residues. The germline V gene has CDR1 SGHAT and CDR2 FQNNGV.